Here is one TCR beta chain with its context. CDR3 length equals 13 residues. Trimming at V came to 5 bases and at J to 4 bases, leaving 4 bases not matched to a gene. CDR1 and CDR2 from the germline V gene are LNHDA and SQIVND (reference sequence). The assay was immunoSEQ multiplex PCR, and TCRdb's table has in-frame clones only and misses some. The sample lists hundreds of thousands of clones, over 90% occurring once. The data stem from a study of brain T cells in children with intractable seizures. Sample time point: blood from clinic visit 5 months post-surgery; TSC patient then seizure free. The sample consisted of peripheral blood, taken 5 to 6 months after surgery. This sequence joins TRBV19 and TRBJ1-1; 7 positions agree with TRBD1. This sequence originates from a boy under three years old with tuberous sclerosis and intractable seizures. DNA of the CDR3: TGTGCCAGTAGTCCGGACAGGACCACTGAAGCTTTCTTT. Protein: CASSPDRTTEAFF.